This entry is about one TCR beta chain. Its antigen is unidentified. Sample-barcoded 5' priming and a J-beta primer mix drove a second PCR of about 6 to 12 cycles. MiXCR was run by TCRdb on the 5' RACE reads, yielding one entry per CDR3 protein. The sample holds fewer than 750,000 distinct CDR3 sequences; 40% to 55% are singletons and the top ten take 20% to 25%. The source of the sample is a study of blood T cells in healthy people across ages. Overall study results and limits: There was a strong correlation between TCR beta diversity and naive T cell percentage. Versus aged donors, long-lived donors had higher diversity and more naive CD4+ cells.

With 7 bases removed from V and 2 bases from J, the gap between germline ends came to 18 bases. The CDR3 spans 14 residues. Germline CDR1 is SQVTM and CDR2 is ANQGSEA. The source material was blood. The rearrangement joins TRBV29-1 to TRBJ2-7, with a weak D call TRBD2 (6 bases). The sequence came from a man older than 75 in good health. Here the CDR3 reads CSAFSGEEAYEQYF. DNA of the CDR3: TGCAGCGCCTTTTCGGGGGAAGAGGCCTACGAGCAGTACTTC.